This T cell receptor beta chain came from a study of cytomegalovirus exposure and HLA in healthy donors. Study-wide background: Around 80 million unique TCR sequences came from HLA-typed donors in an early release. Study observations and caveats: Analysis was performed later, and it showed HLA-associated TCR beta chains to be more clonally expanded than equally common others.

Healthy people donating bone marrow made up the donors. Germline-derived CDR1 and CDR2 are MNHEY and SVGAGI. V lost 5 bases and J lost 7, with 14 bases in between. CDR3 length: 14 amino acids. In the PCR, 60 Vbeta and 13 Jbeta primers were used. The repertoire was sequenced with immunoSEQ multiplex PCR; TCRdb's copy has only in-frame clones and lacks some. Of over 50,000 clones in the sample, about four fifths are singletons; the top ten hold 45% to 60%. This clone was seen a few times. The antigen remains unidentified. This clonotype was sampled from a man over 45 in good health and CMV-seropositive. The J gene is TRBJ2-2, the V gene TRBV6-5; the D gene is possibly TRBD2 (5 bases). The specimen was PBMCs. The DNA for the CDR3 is TGTGCCAGCAGTGGGCAGCGGTACGGCGGGGAGCTGTTTTTT. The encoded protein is CASSGQRYGGELFF.